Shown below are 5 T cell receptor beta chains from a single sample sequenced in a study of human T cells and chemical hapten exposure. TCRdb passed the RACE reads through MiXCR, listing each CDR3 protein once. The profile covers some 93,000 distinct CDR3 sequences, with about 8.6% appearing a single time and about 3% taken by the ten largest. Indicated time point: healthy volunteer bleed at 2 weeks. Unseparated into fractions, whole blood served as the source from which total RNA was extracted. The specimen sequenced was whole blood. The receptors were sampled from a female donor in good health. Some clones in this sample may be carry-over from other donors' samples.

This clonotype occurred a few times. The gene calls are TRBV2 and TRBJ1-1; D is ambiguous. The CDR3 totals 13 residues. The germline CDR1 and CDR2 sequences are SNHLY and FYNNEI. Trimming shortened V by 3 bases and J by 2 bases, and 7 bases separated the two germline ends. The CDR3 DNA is TGTGCCAGCAGTGACAGATTCAACACTGAAGCTTTCTTT. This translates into CASSDRFNTEAFF.

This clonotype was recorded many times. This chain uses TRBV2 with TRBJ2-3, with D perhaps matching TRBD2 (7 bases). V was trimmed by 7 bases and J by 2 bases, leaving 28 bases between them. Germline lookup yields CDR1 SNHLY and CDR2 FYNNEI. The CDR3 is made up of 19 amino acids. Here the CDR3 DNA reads TGTGCCAGCACGTTATTCATAACGGGGGGCGCGGAGGACACAGATACGCAGTATTTT. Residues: CASTLFITGGAEDTDTQYF.

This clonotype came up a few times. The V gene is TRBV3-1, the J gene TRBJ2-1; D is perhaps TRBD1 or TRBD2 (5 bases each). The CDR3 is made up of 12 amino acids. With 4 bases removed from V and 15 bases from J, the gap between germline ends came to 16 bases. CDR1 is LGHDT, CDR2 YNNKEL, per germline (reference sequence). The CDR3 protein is CASSRGMGEWFF. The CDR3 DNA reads TGTGCCAGCAGCCGAGGGATGGGGGAGTGGTTCTTC.

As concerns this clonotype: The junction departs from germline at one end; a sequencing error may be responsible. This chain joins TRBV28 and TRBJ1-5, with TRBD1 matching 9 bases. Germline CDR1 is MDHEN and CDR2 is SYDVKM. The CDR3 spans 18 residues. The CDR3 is CANSLRNRGRAGNQPQHF. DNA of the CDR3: TGTGCCAACAGTTTAAGGAACAGGGGGCGCGCGGGCAATCAGCCCCAGCATTTT.

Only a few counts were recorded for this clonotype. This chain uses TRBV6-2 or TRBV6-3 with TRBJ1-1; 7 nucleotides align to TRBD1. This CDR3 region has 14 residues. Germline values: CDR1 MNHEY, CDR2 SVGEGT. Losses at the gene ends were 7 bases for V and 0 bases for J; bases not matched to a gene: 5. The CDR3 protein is CASKRQGLNTEAFF. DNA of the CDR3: TGTGCCAGCAAACGACAGGGCCTGAACACTGAAGCTTTCTTT.